What follows are 14 T cell receptor beta chains derived from one specimen sequenced in a study of T cell clonality in common variable immunodeficiency. TCRdb keeps only in-frame clones here, not all; method: immunoSEQ multiplex PCR. This sample has about 44,000 clones, each found more than once. Specimen: peripheral blood mononuclear cells. The receptors here all came from a person aged 18-69 years in good health.

The table lists this clone with many counts. The CDR3 goes on 3 residues after the read ends, and that part is filled in from the germline J gene. The rearrangement uses TRBV6-1 and TRBJ1-1; the D gene is possibly TRBD1 (5 bases). CDR1 MNHNS and CDR2 SASEGT come from the germline V gene. The CDR3 consists of 12 residues. Here the CDR3 reads CASSEAQGGAFF. Incomplete CDR3 DNA: TGTGCCAGCAGTGAAGCCCAGGGAGGT.

This clone was seen ten or more times. The read comes to an end 3 residues before the CDR3 does, leaving the germline J gene to fill in the end. This rearrangement joins TRBV5-1 to TRBJ2-5; D perhaps matches TRBD1 (5 bases). Trimming cost V 1 base and J 3 bases, with 10 bases left between them. CDR1 and CDR2 from the germline V gene are SGHRS and YFSETQ. The CDR3 is 14 residues long. This CDR3 reads CASSLSGSEETQYF. CDR3 bases read: TGCGCCAGCAGCTTGTCAGGGTCCGAAGAGACC.

This clone has at least ten counts. Read sequence stops 3 residues before the CDR3 end, and the germline J gene provides the missing end. The chain recombines TRBV7-6 with TRBJ1-4, with 7 positions matching TRBD1. CDR3 length: 15 residues. Per germline, CDR1 SGHVS and CDR2 FNYEAQ. The ends lost 5 bases at V and 3 bases at J; junction bases unmatched: 6. CDR3 amino acids: CASSKNRGANEKLFF. The sequenced part of the CDR3 DNA is TGTGCCAGCAGCAAAAACAGGGGAGCTAATGAAAAA.

In its sample, this clone was seen many times. The CDR3 end lies 3 residues beyond the end of the read and is filled in from the germline J gene. The rearrangement uses TRBV10-1 and TRBJ2-1; D unclear. This CDR3 has 15 amino acids. Germline V gives CDR1 WNHNN, CDR2 SYGVQD (reference sequence). V was trimmed by 2 bases and J by 1 base, leaving 9 bases between them. Incomplete CDR3 DNA: TGCGCCAGCAGTGAGCATCAGGTTTCCTACAATGAG. Its translation: CASSEHQVSYNE. The full CDR3 sequence reads CASSEHQVSYNEQFF.

The table lists this clone with many counts. The DNA ends 3 residues before the CDR3 does, and the rest of the CDR3 is filled in from the germline J gene. The rearrangement joins TRBV2 to TRBJ1-5, with D maybe TRBD1 (6 bases). The germline CDR1 and CDR2 sequences are SNHLY and FYNNEI. Trimming cost V 2 bases and J 5 bases, with 10 bases left between them. This CDR3 comprises 14 residues. The DNA read from the CDR3 is TGTGCCAGCAGTGAAAGGCAGGGGTATCAGCCC. The encoded protein is CASSERQGYQP. The entire CDR3 protein is CASSERQGYQPQHF.

This clone has a count of ten or more. The DNA ends 3 residues before the CDR3 does, and the rest of the CDR3 is filled in from the germline J gene. This chain connects TRBV13 to TRBJ1-2; the D gene is possibly TRBD1 (5 bases). Deletions cut 11 bases from V and 2 bases from J, with 18 bases between. Germline-derived CDR1 and CDR2 are PRHDT and FYEKMQ (reference sequence). The CDR3 is 14 residues long. The CDR3: CAVGGPVRNYGYTF. Partial CDR3 DNA: TGTGCCGTGGGGGGACCTGTCCGAAACTATGGC. The complete variable domain, with remaining parts taken from reference TRBV13 and TRBJ1-2, reads AAGVIQSPRHLIKEKRETATLKCYPIPRHDTVYWYQQGPGQDPQFLISFYEKMQSDKGSIPDRFSAQQFSDYHSELNMSSLELGDSALYFCAVGGPVRNYGYTFGSGTRLTVV.

The covered CDR3 bases are TGCGCCAGCAGCTTGGGCGCCAATGAG. It codes for CASSLGANE. The whole CDR3 sequence is CASSLGANEQFF. The V call is TRBV5-1, the J call TRBJ2-1, with unresolved D. Read coverage stops 3 residues before the CDR3 terminus; the germline J gene supplies the remainder. This CDR3 region has 12 residues. Germline V CDR1 and CDR2: SGHRS, YFSETQ. V was clipped by 0 bases and J by 6 bases, with 4 bases between them.

This clone came up many times. The read ends 3 residues early relative to the CDR3; the germline J gene fills the gap. J is TRBJ2-7 and V is TRBV28; D uncertain. Per germline, CDR1 MDHEN and CDR2 SYDVKM. V was cut by 7 bases and J by 5 bases, with 9 bases left in between. The length of the CDR3 is 11 residues. The covered CDR3 bases are TGTGCCAGCACCAGTTCCCACGAG. It codes for CASTSSHE. The full-length CDR3 reads as CASTSSHEQYF. Full variable domain (outside the CDR3, taken from reference TRBV28 and TRBJ2-7): DVKVTQSSRYLVKRTGEKVFLECVQDMDHENMFWYRQDPGLGLRLIYFSYDVKMKEKGDIPEGYSVSREKKERFSLILESASTNQTSMYLCASTSSHEQYFGPGTRLTVT.

Many counts were recorded for this clone. The CDR3 here is CASSNRGQETQYF. The DNA read from the CDR3 is TGTGCCAGTAGTAATCGGGGGCAAGAGACC. The chain couples TRBV19 to TRBJ2-5; tentative D call: TRBD2 (6 bases). The CDR3 end is not reached by the read, which stops 3 residues before it; the germline J gene fills it in. The length of the CDR3 is 13 residues. V lost 4 bases to trimming and J lost 2 bases, with 8 bases between them. In germline, CDR1 is LNHDA, CDR2 SQIVND (reference sequence).

This clone was observed many times. The read finishes 3 residues shy of the CDR3 end, and the germline J gene is used to complete it. V is TRBV20-1 and J is TRBJ2-5; 13 bases fit TRBD2. Germline assignment: CDR1 DFQATT and CDR2 SNEGSKA (reference sequence). The V segment lost 7 bases and the J segment 6 bases; nucleotides outside the gene matches: 8. The length of the CDR3 is 14 residues. The covered CDR3 bases are TGCAGTGTTTCGACTAGCGGGGGGTTACAGACC. Translated, it gives CSVSTSGGLQT. The whole CDR3 protein reads CSVSTSGGLQTQYF.

This clone occurred many times. The sequenced part of the CDR3 DNA is TGTGCCATCAGTGAATGGAGGCAGGATAATTCACCC. Translated: CAISEWRQDNSP. The CDR3 in full is CAISEWRQDNSPLHF. This chain links TRBV10-3 with TRBJ1-6; no reliable D call. With the read ending 3 residues before the CDR3 end, the germline J gene is used to fill in that end. V shed 3 bases and J shed 5 bases, with 11 bases lying between them. The length of the CDR3 is 15 residues. The germline CDR1 and CDR2 sequences are ENHRY and SYGVKD.

This clone was recorded many times. From the germline J gene comes the end of the CDR3, since the read stops 3 residues before it. The gene calls are TRBV6-1 and TRBJ1-1, with 7 positions matching TRBD1. The germline gives CDR1 MNHNS, CDR2 SASEGT. The CDR3 extends over 14 amino acids. With 4 bases clipped from V and 3 bases from J, the junction kept 5 bases outside the gene matches. CDR3 amino acids: CASSGGGGYTEAFF. The sequenced CDR3 bases are TGTGCCAGCAGTGGGGGAGGGGGCTACACTGAA.

This clone has a count of ten or more. The read ends 3 residues early relative to the CDR3; the germline J gene fills the gap. The chain combines TRBV20-1 with TRBJ1-3, with D uncertain. Germline CDR1 is DFQATT and CDR2 is SNEGSKA (reference sequence). This CDR3 has 16 residues. The V gene lost 1 base and the J gene lost 0 bases, with 13 bases spanning the gap. CDR3: CSARVGLRHSGNTIYF. The CDR3 DNA, read in part, is TGCAGTGCTAGAGTAGGGTTGCGACACTCTGGAAACACC.

In this sample, this clone turned up many times. Sequencing ends 3 residues short of the CDR3 end; the germline J gene provides the rest. The chain employs TRBV2 and TRBJ2-6; D gene ambiguous. CDR3 size: 14 residues. V was clipped by 3 bases and J by 2 bases, with 5 bases between them. Germline values: CDR1 SNHLY, CDR2 FYNNEI. The CDR3 loop reads CASSEGPGANVLTF. CDR3 DNA, as far as it was read: TGTGCCAGCAGTGAGGGCCCTGGGGCCAACGTC.